This record covers a single TCR beta chain. What it binds is not known. The data originate from a study of cytomegalovirus exposure and HLA in healthy donors. The PCR ran on 60 Vbeta and 13 Jbeta primers. The protocol was immunoSEQ multiplex PCR, while the TCRdb copy is restricted to in-frame clones and leaves out a portion. The sample shows 180,000 or so clones, about 10% of them seen only once. V was clipped by 2 bases and J by 2 bases, with 9 bases between them. Germline lookup yields CDR1 SGHTA and CDR2 FQGNSA. The CDR3 consists of 15 residues. Study observations and caveats: Analysis was performed later, and it showed HLA-associated TCR beta chains to be more clonally expanded than equally common others. A later analysis showed TCR association rates differing by HLA locus, peaking at DRB1 and lowest at HLA-C.

The sample taken for sequencing was PBMCs. The clonotype comes from a woman aged 30 to 39 in good health and CMV-seropositive. This chain connects TRBV7-2 to TRBJ2-2; D remains ambiguous. DNA of the CDR3: TGTGCCAGCAGCTTACGGCTAGATAACACCGGGGAGCTGTTTTTT. This codes for CASSLRLDNTGELFF.